Included here is one T cell receptor (beta chain) sequence, with context. The data originate from a study of shared clonotypes between healthy human individuals. A CD45RA+ naive subset and a CD45RA-negative memory subset were split from CD4+ cells. Germline V lookup: CDR1 SGHRS, CDR2 YFSETQ. Trimming took off 3 bases at V and 0 bases at J, with 12 bases between the two ends. The CDR3 has 16 amino acids. Original data processing: ImmunoSEQ output lacked quality scores and full-length reads, limiting matched filtering. Profiled with immunoSEQ multiplex PCR; TCRdb holds only in-frame clones, not every one. The DNA was the basis for D and trimming; V, J and clone size are from that table. The sample lists about a million clones, less than 85% occurring once.

The chain has TRBV5-1 and TRBJ2-2; D is uncertain. The TCR originated in a young man in good health. The material sequenced was memory CD4+ T cells sorted from blood. The subset is: CD45RA-negative fraction. The CDR3 nucleotides read TGCGCCAGCAGCTATATCTACGGTGCGAACACCGGGGAGCTGTTTTTT. Protein product: CASSYIYGANTGELFF.